This T cell receptor (beta chain) comes out of a study of CD8+CD57+ T cells in acquired aplastic anemia. About the study: The mean DNA yield obtained from sorted CD4+ and CD8+ cells came to 3 to 3.5 ug. Study outcomes and limitations: A significant difference in CD8+ Simpson's diversity between patients and controls was not found.

Selection for sequencing was limited to patients who had shown CD8+CD57+ cell expansion by flow cytometry. V gave up 0 bases and J gave up 11 bases, with 20 bases separating them. Germline CDR1 SGDLS, CDR2 YYNGEE. CDR3 length: 15 amino acids. For this clonotype: The antigen remains unidentified.

Genomic DNA served as template for TCR beta VDJ and CDR3 profiling. TCRdb re-analysed the reads in MiXCR, keeping a single row per CDR3 protein. Of approximately 250,000 distinct CDR3 sequences listed, approximately 86% were seen once; the top ten hold approximately 42%. The sequenced sample consisted of sorted CD4+, CD8+, or CD8+CD57+ T cells (not recorded which) from PBMCs. The sequence was obtained from a human donor with aplastic anemia. The chain couples TRBV9 to TRBJ1-2; D remains ambiguous. This CDR3 is CASSVGADNFEAYTF. The CDR3, as DNA: TGTGCCAGCAGCGTAGGGGCAGACAACTTCGAAGCTTACACCTTC.